These 13 T cell receptor beta chains share one sample of origin, sequenced in a study of blood T cell repertoires in COVID-19. Libraries were prepared by immunoSEQ multiplex PCR; TCRdb keeps only in-frame clonotypes and omits some of them. The top ten clones hold 1.8% of a sample with 490,000 or so clones, roughly 90% of them seen once. The sequencing input was PBMCs or T cells enriched from blood (not recorded which). The origin of the receptors is a woman aged 40 to 50 who had recovered from COVID-19.

The J gene is TRBJ2-5, the V gene TRBV5-5; D uncertain. CDR3 length: 14 amino acids. Germline assignment: CDR1 SGHKS and CDR2 YYEKEE (reference sequence). Trimming left V 3 bases short and J 5 bases short, with 14 bases between. The CDR3 coding sequence is TGTGCCAGCAGCTCGAGCTCGTTCCGGGAGACCCAGTACTTC. Residues: CASSSSSFRETQYF.

The chain employs TRBV25-1 and TRBJ1-5; perhaps TRBD1 as D (6 bases). Trimming pared 10 bases from V and 1 base from J, leaving 14 bases between. The CDR3 has 14 residues. Germline loops: CDR1 MGHDK, CDR2 SYGVNS. Here the CDR3 reads CANNTGSSNQPQHF. In nucleotides, the CDR3 is TGTGCCAATAATACAGGGTCCAGCAATCAGCCCCAGCATTTT.

This chain connects TRBV19 to TRBJ1-3; D possibly corresponds to TRBD1 (5 bases). The germline CDR1 and CDR2 sequences are LNHDA and SQIVND (reference sequence). The CDR3 extends over 17 amino acids. Trimming shortened V by 1 base and J by 2 bases, and 15 bases separated the two germline ends. Written as DNA, the CDR3 is TGTGCCAGTAGTATAGCCCCGTTTCGGGGGGCTGGAAACACCATATATTTT. As protein: CASSIAPFRGAGNTIYF.

The chain uses TRBV10-1 and TRBJ1-5; D is unclear. With 4 bases removed from V and 9 bases from J, the gap between germline ends came to 10 bases. Germline CDR1 reads WNHNN; CDR2 reads SYGVQD (reference sequence). This CDR3 contains 12 residues. The chain's CDR3 is CASSAPGLPQHF. DNA for the CDR3: TGCGCCAGCAGTGCCCCGGGGTTGCCCCAGCATTTT.

The J gene is TRBJ2-1, the V gene TRBV9; 10 bases are a match to TRBD2. CDR1 and CDR2 from the germline V gene are SGDLS and YYNGEE. Trimming cost V 0 bases and J 14 bases; bases outside gene matches: 8. This CDR3 contains 14 residues. CDR3 nucleotides: TGTGCCAGCAGCGTAGAGGCTAGCGGGAGTGGGGAGTTCTTC. This translates into CASSVEASGSGEFF. Full variable domain (missing parts from reference TRBV9 and TRBJ2-1): DSGVTQTPKHLITATGQRVTLRCSPRSGDLSVYWYQQSLDQGLQFLIQYYNGEERAKGNILERFSAQQFPDLHSELNLSSLELGDSALYFCASSVEASGSGEFFGPGTRLTVL.

The rearrangement joins TRBV7-2 to TRBJ2-1, with D maybe TRBD1 (6 bases). The V end lost 3 bases, the J end lost 5 bases, and 11 bases lay between the germline ends. Germline V gene lookup returns CDR1 SGHTA and CDR2 FQGNSA. This CDR3 region has 14 residues. CDR3 residues: CASSLGDRNNEQFF. Written as DNA, the CDR3 is TGTGCCAGCAGCTTGGGAGACAGGAACAATGAGCAGTTCTTC.

The rearrangement uses TRBV7-2 and TRBJ2-7; 10 bases align to TRBD2. The CDR3 has 16 residues. Trimming took 3 bases from V and 2 from J; bases not matched to a gene: 7. Germline values: CDR1 SGHTA, CDR2 FQGNSA. CDR3 DNA: TGTGCCAGCAGCTTCTCTAGCGGGAGCCCAACCTACGAGCAGTACTTC. Its protein is CASSFSSGSPTYEQYF.

This clone was counted a single time. The V and J genes are TRBV14 and TRBJ2-3; a weak D match, TRBD1 (7 bases). The CDR3 covers 16 residues. Germline V gene sequence: CDR1 SGHDN, CDR2 FVKESK. V shed 3 bases and J shed 0 bases, with 13 bases lying between them. Here the CDR3 reads CASSHRRGTSTDTQYF. Written as DNA, the CDR3 is TGTGCCAGCAGCCATCGCAGGGGGACTAGCACAGATACGCAGTATTTT.

This chain uses TRBV13 with TRBJ2-2; TRBD1 might be the D (6 bases). The CDR3 contains 15 residues. Trimming stripped 5 bases from V and 1 base from J, with 11 bases between. CDR1 and CDR2 (germline): PRHDT, FYEKMQ (reference sequence). The CDR3 region has the DNA TGTGCCAGCAGCCCAGGACAGATGAACACCGGGGAGCTGTTTTTT. It specifies CASSPGQMNTGELFF.

The V and J genes are TRBV7-2 and TRBJ1-2, with 9 bases matching TRBD1. After removal of 3 bases from V and 8 bases from J, the junction contained 7 bases not matched to a gene. The germline V gene encodes CDR1 SGHTA and CDR2 FQGNSA. The CDR3 loop spans 14 amino acids. CDR3 in amino acids: CASSFVDRGGGYTF. The DNA for the CDR3 is TGTGCCAGCAGCTTTGTGGACAGGGGTGGAGGCTACACCTTC.

In its sample, this clone was seen a few times. J is TRBJ1-3 and V is TRBV5-1; 9 nucleotides agree with TRBD1. Trimming at V came to 4 bases and at J to 0 bases, leaving 11 bases not matched to a gene. There are 18 residues in the CDR3. Germline V gene lookup returns CDR1 SGHRS and CDR2 YFSETQ. The CDR3 sequence is CASSLGTGPSFSGNTIYF. The CDR3 nucleotides are TGCGCCAGCAGCCTGGGGACAGGGCCTTCCTTCTCTGGAAACACCATATATTTT.

This clone was observed a single time. The chain couples TRBV7-9 to TRBJ1-1, with D possibly matching TRBD1 (6 bases). Germline V gene sequence: CDR1 SEHNR, CDR2 FQNEAQ (reference sequence). V lost 1 base and J lost 6, with 6 bases in between. The CDR3 totals 12 residues. The CDR3 is CASSLGGPEAFF. The CDR3 DNA reads as TGTGCCAGCAGCTTAGGGGGGCCTGAAGCTTTCTTT.

The chain joins TRBV4-2 to TRBJ2-1; 7 nucleotides align to TRBD2. The CDR3 consists of 14 residues. Germline V gene sequence: CDR1 LGHNA, CDR2 YNFKEQ. Trimming took 0 bases from V and 12 from J; bases not matched to a gene: 8. The CDR3 DNA follows: TGTGCCAGCAGCCAAGATGCCCAGCGGGGAGGGCAGTTCTTC. It translates to CASSQDAQRGGQFF.